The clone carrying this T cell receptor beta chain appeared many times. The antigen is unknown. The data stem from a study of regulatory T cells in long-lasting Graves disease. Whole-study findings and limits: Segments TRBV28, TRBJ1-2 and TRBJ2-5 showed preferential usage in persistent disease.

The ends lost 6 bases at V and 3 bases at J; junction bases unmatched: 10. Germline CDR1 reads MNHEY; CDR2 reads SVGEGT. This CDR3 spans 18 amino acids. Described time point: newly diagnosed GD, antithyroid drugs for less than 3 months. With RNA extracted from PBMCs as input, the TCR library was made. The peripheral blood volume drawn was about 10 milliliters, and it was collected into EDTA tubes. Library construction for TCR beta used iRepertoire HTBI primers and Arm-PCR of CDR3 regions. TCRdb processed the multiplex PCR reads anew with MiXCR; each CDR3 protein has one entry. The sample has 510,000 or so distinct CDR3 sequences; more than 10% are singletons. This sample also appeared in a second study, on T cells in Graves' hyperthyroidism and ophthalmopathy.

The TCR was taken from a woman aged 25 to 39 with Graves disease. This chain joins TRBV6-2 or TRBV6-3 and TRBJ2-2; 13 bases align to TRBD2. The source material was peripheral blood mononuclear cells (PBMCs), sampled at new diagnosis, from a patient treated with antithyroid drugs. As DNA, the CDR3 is TGTGCCAGCAGCCGAAGGACTAGCGGGAGTGCGGACACCGGGGAGCTGTTTTTT. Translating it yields CASSRRTSGSADTGELFF.